A selection of T cell receptor beta chains follows, all from one sample in a study of blood T cell repertoires in COVID-19. Generated by immunoSEQ multiplex PCR, the TCRdb table keeps only in-frame clones and is missing some. The top ten hold roughly 8.8% of the sample, which has some 68,000 clones, 80% to 90% seen once. Sequencing was carried out using peripheral blood. The source of these receptors is a man aged 45-65 years with active COVID-19. The CDR3 runs from the conserved cysteine through the conserved F or W. D genes are given only for firm matches. Size values are once, few and many counts, or a class for expanded clones, and some rows have none.

J,size,D,V,CDR3,DNA
TRBJ2-5,once,TRBD1,TRBV19,CASSTGQGTHETQYF,TGTGCCAGTAGTACCGGACAGGGGACGCATGAGACCCAGTACTTC
TRBJ2-6,NA,NA,TRBV14,CASSQERPGANVLTF,TGTGCCAGCAGCCAAGAGAGGCCTGGGGCCAACGTCCTGACTTTC
TRBJ2-3,NA,TRBD2,TRBV4-1,CASSQRSGGASTDTQYF,TGCGCCAGCAGCCAACGCAGCGGGGGTGCTAGCACAGATACGCAGTATTTT
TRBJ1-2,NA,TRBD1,TRBV19,CASKVAGGVYGYTF,TGTGCCAGTAAGGTGGCAGGGGGAGTCTATGGCTACACCTTC
TRBJ2-7,NA,TRBD1,TRBV4-1,CASSQDFNGQGAYF,TGCGCCAGCAGCCAAGATTTTAATGGACAGGGAGCGTACTTC
TRBJ1-1,NA,NA,TRBV7-2,CASRPLRNTEAFF,TGTGCCAGCAGACCCCTCAGGAACACTGAAGCTTTCTTT
TRBJ2-3,NA,NA,TRBV5-8,CASRPRSQGRTDTQYF,TGTGCCAGCAGGCCGCGTAGTCAGGGTAGGACAGATACGCAGTATTTT
TRBJ1-2,NA,TRBD1,TRBV7-8,CASSPRDRAMTTSDGYTF,TGTGCCAGCAGCCCCCGGGACAGGGCGATGACAACTAGTGATGGCTACACCTTC
TRBJ2-3,NA,TRBD2,TRBV7-9,CASSGSGGGTDTQYF,TGTGCCAGCAGCGGTAGCGGGGGGGGGACAGATACGCAGTATTTT
TRBJ2-7,NA,TRBD1,TRBV7-2,CASSFRGTGSHEQYF,TGTGCCAGCAGCTTTCGAGGGACAGGGTCCCACGAGCAGTACTTC
TRBJ1-5,NA,NA,TRBV7-8,CASSLVGQGGQPQHF,TGTGCCAGCAGCTTAGTAGGTCAGGGCGGTCAGCCCCAGCATTTT
TRBJ2-5,NA,NA,TRBV5-1,CASRKGTGGETQYF,TGCGCCAGCAGGAAAGGGACTGGGGGAGAGACCCAGTACTTC
TRBJ1-5,NA,NA,TRBV6-1,CASSDPGFYRQQPQHF,TGTGCCAGCAGTGATCCGGGGTTCTACCGGCAGCAGCCCCAGCATTTT
TRBJ2-7,NA,NA,TRBV5-6,CASSLTGYLNYEQYF,TGTGCCAGCAGCTTGACGGGATACTTAAACTACGAGCAGTACTTC
TRBJ1-1,once,NA,TRBV19,CASSIGGRAGTEAFF,TGTGCCAGTAGTATAGGAGGCAGGGCGGGAACTGAAGCTTTCTTT
TRBJ2-4,once,NA,TRBV5-8,CASSVNRERKYF,TGTGCCAGCAGTGTAAACAGGGAGAGGAAGTACTTC
TRBJ1-1,NA,NA,TRBV2,CASSGLLNTEAFF,TGTGCCAGCAGCGGTCTTTTGAACACTGAAGCTTTCTTT
TRBJ1-1,once,NA,TRBV7-2,CASRGLRMNTEAFF,TGTGCCAGCAGGGGACTGAGAATGAACACTGAAGCTTTCTTT
TRBJ2-4,NA,TRBD1,TRBV5-1,CASRDATGVPAKNIQYF,TGCGCCAGCAGGGATGCTACAGGGGTCCCGGCCAAAAACATTCAGTACTTC
TRBJ1-1,NA,NA,TRBV2,CASSNRVDTEAFF,TGTGCCAGCAGCAACAGGGTGGACACTGAAGCTTTCTTT
TRBJ1-4,NA,NA,TRBV15,CATSREVMTAAGEKLFF,TGTGCCACCAGCAGAGAAGTGATGACCGCGGCCGGTGAAAAACTGTTTTTT
TRBJ1-5,NA,NA,TRBV2,CASSFVNGPKYGTVSNQPQHF,TGTGCCAGCAGTTTCGTCAACGGGCCTAAGTACGGGACTGTTAGCAATCAGCCCCAGCATTTT
TRBJ1-3,NA,NA,TRBV7-9,CASREVVDSGNTIYF,TGTGCCAGCAGGGAGGTAGTGGACTCTGGAAACACCATATATTTT
TRBJ2-5,NA,NA,TRBV30,CAWSVMTKQETQYF,TGTGCCTGGAGTGTAATGACTAAACAAGAGACCCAGTACTTC
TRBJ2-2,NA,TRBD1,TRBV4-1,CASSQAGGDRVNTGELFF,TGCGCCAGCAGCCAAGCTGGGGGGGACAGGGTTAACACCGGGGAGCTGTTTTTT
TRBJ1-1,NA,TRBD1,TRBV15,CATSLGQGARGTEAFF,TGTGCCACCAGCCTTGGACAGGGGGCGCGGGGCACTGAAGCTTTCTTT
TRBJ2-5,NA,NA,TRBV19,CASSMNGGGGETQYF,TGTGCCAGTAGTATGAACGGAGGGGGCGGCGAGACCCAGTACTTC
TRBJ2-3,NA,TRBD1,TRBV3-1/TRBV3-2,CASSHGIRTGLTDTQYF,TGTGCCAGCAGCCACGGGATCCGGACAGGGTTGACAGATACGCAGTATTTT
TRBJ1-5,few,TRBD1,TRBV5-5,CASSLVAGQGSNQPQHF,TGTGCCAGCAGCTTGGTTGCGGGACAGGGAAGCAATCAGCCCCAGCATTTT
TRBJ2-7,NA,TRBD1,TRBV6-5,CASSFGTGSYKQYF,TGTGCCAGCAGTTTCGGGACAGGGAGCTACAAGCAGTACTTC
TRBJ1-5,NA,TRBD1,TRBV15,CATTFDRGAQPQHF,TGTGCCACCACCTTTGACAGGGGAGCTCAGCCCCAGCATTTT
TRBJ2-5,NA,TRBD1,TRBV27,CASSRQGGETQYF,TGTGCCAGCAGTCGACAGGGCGGGGAGACCCAGTACTTC
TRBJ1-4,NA,NA,TRBV6-1,CASSEPRIRNEKLFF,TGTGCCAGCAGTGAACCGAGGATAAGAAATGAAAAACTGTTTTTT
TRBJ2-7,few,NA,TRBV7-8,CASSLAGAGNEQYF,TGTGCCAGCAGCTTAGCCGGTGCGGGCAACGAGCAGTACTTC
TRBJ1-1,NA,NA,TRBV5-4,CASSLRRTVNTEAFF,TGTGCCAGCAGCTTGCGACGGACAGTGAACACTGAAGCTTTCTTT
TRBJ2-7,NA,TRBD1,TRBV3-1/TRBV3-2,CASSRRDRAYEQYF,TGTGCCAGCAGCCGTCGGGACAGGGCCTACGAGCAGTACTTC
TRBJ2-5,NA,TRBD2,TRBV5-4,CASHPSGGRQETQYF,TGTGCCAGCCACCCGAGCGGGGGGAGACAAGAGACCCAGTACTTC
TRBJ2-1,NA,NA,TRBV18,CASSPDRSGNNEQFF,TGTGCCAGCTCACCCGACAGGAGTGGGAACAATGAGCAGTTCTTC
TRBJ2-7,few,TRBD2,TRBV7-4,CASSLVWVSGASYEQYF,TGTGCCAGCAGCTTAGTTTGGGTTAGCGGGGCGAGCTACGAGCAGTACTTC
TRBJ2-1,NA,NA,TRBV7-9,CASSGEGTGLYNEQFF,TGTGCCAGCAGCGGGGAGGGGACAGGTCTCTACAATGAGCAGTTCTTC
TRBJ2-7,NA,TRBD1,TRBV5-1,CASSYGTGGSYEQYF,TGCGCCAGCAGCTACGGGACAGGCGGCTCCTACGAGCAGTACTTC
TRBJ1-3,NA,NA,TRBV7-2,CASSPRSTGNTIYF,TGTGCCAGCAGCCCCCGGAGTACCGGAAACACCATATATTTT
TRBJ2-3,NA,TRBD1,TRBV28,CASSSRQGSTDTQYF,TGTGCCAGCAGTAGCCGACAGGGGAGCACAGATACGCAGTATTTT
TRBJ2-7,NA,TRBD1,TRBV5-6,CASSSGTGGPYEQYF,TGTGCCAGCAGCTCCGGGACAGGGGGTCCCTACGAGCAGTACTTC
TRBJ1-6,NA,NA,TRBV29-1,CSVDTGGRVPYNSPLHF,TGCAGCGTCGACACCGGAGGAAGGGTTCCCTATAATTCACCCCTCCACTTT
TRBJ2-1,NA,TRBD2,TRBV5-1,CASSPWSLAGGYNEQFF,TGCGCCAGCAGCCCATGGTCTCTAGCGGGGGGATACAATGAGCAGTTCTTC
TRBJ2-3,NA,NA,TRBV9,CASSVEEDTQYF,TGTGCCAGCAGCGTAGAAGAGGATACGCAGTATTTT
TRBJ1-2,few,TRBD1,TRBV7-9,CASSPGTGKNHGYTF,TGTGCCAGCAGCCCCGGGACAGGGAAAAATCATGGCTACACCTTC
TRBJ2-3,NA,NA,TRBV4-3,CASSQALPGNGADTQYF,TGCGCCAGCAGCCAAGCCCTGCCAGGTAATGGGGCGGATACGCAGTATTTT
TRBJ1-1,NA,NA,TRBV10-1,CASSASLNTEAFF,TGCGCCAGCAGTGCCAGTTTGAACACTGAAGCTTTCTTT
TRBJ2-3,NA,TRBD2,TRBV6-4,CASSVSGGAPDTQYF,TGTGCCAGCAGTGTTAGCGGGGGGGCCCCAGATACGCAGTATTTT
TRBJ1-1,NA,NA,TRBV4-1,CASSQGAPEAFF,TGCGCCAGCAGCCAGGGGGCCCCTGAAGCTTTCTTT
TRBJ2-3,NA,NA,TRBV11-2,CASSFQVTDTQYF,TGTGCCAGCAGCTTCCAGGTCACAGATACGCAGTATTTT
TRBJ1-5,few,TRBD1,TRBV7-8,CASSRDSWNQPQHF,TGTGCCAGCAGCCGGGACAGTTGGAATCAGCCCCAGCATTTT
TRBJ2-3,once,NA,TRBV4-3,CASSQGSDKFTDTQYF,TGCGCCAGCAGCCAAGGCTCCGACAAGTTCACAGATACGCAGTATTTT